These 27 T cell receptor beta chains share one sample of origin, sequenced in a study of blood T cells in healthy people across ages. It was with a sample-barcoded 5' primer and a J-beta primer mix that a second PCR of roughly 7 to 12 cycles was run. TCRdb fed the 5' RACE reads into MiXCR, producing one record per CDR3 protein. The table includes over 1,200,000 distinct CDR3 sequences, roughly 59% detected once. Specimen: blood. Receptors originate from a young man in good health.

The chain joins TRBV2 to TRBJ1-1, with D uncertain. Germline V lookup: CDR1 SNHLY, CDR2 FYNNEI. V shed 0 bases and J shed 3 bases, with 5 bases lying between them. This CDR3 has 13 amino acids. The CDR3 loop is CASSEAGYTEAFF. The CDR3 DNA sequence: TGTGCCAGCAGTGAAGCTGGGTACACTGAAGCTTTCTTT. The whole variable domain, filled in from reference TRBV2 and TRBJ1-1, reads EPEVTQTPSHQVTQMGQEVILRCVPISNHLYFYWYRQILGQKVEFLVSFYNNEISEKSEIFDDQFSVERPDGSNFTLKIRSTKLEDSAMYFCASSEAGYTEAFFGQGTRLTVV.

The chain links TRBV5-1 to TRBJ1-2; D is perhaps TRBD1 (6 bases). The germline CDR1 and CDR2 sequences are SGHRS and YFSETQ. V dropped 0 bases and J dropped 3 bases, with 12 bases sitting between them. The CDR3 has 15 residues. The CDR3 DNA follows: TGCGCCAGCAGCTTGGATGGGGGCAGAGACTATGGCTACACCTTC. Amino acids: CASSLDGGRDYGYTF.

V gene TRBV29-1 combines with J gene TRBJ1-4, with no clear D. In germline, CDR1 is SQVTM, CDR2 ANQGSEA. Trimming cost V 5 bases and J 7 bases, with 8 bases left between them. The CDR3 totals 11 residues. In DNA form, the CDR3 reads TGCAGCGTTCGACATGTTGAAAAACTGTTTTTT. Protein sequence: CSVRHVEKLFF. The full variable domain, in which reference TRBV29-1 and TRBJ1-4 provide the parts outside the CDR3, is SAVISQKPSRDICQRGTSLTIQCQVDSQVTMMFWYRQQPGQSLTLIATANQGSEATYESGFVIDKFPISRPNLTFSTLTVSNMSPEDSSIYLCSVRHVEKLFFGSGTQLSVL.

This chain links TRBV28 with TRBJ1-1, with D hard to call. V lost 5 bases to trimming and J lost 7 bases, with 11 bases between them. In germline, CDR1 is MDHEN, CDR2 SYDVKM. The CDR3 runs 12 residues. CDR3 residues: CASSVRQVEAFF. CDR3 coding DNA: TGTGCCAGCAGTGTCAGACAAGTTGAAGCTTTCTTT.

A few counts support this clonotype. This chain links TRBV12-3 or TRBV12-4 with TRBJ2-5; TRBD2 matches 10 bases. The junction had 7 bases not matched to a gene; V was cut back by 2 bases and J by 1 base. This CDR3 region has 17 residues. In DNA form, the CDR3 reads TGTGCCAGCAGTTTATGGCTAGCGGGAGATCCCCAAGAGACCCAGTACTTC. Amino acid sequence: CASSLWLAGDPQETQYF.

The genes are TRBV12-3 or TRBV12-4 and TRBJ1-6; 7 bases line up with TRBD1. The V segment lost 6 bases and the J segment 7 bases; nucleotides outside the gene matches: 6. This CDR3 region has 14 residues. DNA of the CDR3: TGTGCCAGCAGCCAACAGGGGCAAAATTCACCCCTCCACTTT. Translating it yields CASSQQGQNSPLHF.

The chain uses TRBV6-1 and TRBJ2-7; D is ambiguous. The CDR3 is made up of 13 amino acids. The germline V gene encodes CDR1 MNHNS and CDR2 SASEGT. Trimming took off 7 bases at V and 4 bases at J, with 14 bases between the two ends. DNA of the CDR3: TGTGCCAGCACTGGGTCAGCTATTTACGAGCAGTACTTC. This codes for CASTGSAIYEQYF.

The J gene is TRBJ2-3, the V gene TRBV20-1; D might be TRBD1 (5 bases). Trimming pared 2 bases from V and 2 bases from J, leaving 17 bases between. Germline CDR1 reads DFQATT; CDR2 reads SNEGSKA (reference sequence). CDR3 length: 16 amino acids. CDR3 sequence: CSARYRTLTYTDTQYF. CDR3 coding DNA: TGCAGTGCTAGATACCGGACACTTACTTACACAGATACGCAGTATTTT.

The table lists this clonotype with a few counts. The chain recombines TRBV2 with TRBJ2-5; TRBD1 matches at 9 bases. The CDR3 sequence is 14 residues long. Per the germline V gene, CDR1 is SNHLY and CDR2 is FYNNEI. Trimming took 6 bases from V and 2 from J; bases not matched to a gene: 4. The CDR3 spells CASRVGTGQETQYF. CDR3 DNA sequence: TGTGCCAGCAGGGTAGGGACAGGGCAAGAGACCCAGTACTTC. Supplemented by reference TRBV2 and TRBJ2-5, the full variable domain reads EPEVTQTPSHQVTQMGQEVILRCVPISNHLYFYWYRQILGQKVEFLVSFYNNEISEKSEIFDDQFSVERPDGSNFTLKIRSTKLEDSAMYFCASRVGTGQETQYFGPGTRLLVL.

CDR3 coding DNA: TGCGCCAGCAGCCGTCCGGGACTAGCGCAAACCAGCTCCTACAATGAGCAGTACTTC. Amino acid sequence: CASSRPGLAQTSSYNEQYF. This chain connects TRBV4-1 to TRBJ2-1, with 10 bases fitting TRBD2. TRBJ2-7 matches the DNA end more closely, so the J call is doubtful. This CDR3 is 19 amino acids long. CDR1 MGHRA and CDR2 YSYEKL come from the germline V gene.

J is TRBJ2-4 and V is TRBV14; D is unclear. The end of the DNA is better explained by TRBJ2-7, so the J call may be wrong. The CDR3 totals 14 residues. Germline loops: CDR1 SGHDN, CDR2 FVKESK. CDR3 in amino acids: CASSQGSGLGEQYF. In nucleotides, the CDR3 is TGTGCCAGCAGCCAAGGATCCGGCCTCGGCGAGCAGTACTTC.

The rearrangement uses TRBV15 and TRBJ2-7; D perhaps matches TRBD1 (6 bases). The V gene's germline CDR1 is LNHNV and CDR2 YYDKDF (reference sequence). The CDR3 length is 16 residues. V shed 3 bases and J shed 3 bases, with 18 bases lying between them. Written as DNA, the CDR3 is TGTGCCACCAGCAGCATCGGGACAACCCGCTTCTACGAGCAGTACTTC. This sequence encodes CATSSIGTTRFYEQYF. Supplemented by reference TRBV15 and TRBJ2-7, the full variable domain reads DAMVIQNPRYQVTQFGKPVTLSCSQTLNHNVMYWYQQKSSQAPKLLFHYYDKDFNNEADTPDNFQSRRPNTSFCFLDIRSPGLGDTAMYLCATSSIGTTRFYEQYFGPGTRLTVT.

The CDR3 protein is CSARRGREQYF. The CDR3 DNA follows: TGCAGTGCCCGGAGAGGGCGCGAGCAGTACTTC. J is TRBJ2-7 and V is TRBV20-1; tentatively, D is TRBD2 (5 bases). The germline V gene has CDR1 DFQATT and CDR2 SNEGSKA (reference sequence). This CDR3 region has 11 residues. Trimming left V 6 bases short and J 6 bases short, with 12 bases between.

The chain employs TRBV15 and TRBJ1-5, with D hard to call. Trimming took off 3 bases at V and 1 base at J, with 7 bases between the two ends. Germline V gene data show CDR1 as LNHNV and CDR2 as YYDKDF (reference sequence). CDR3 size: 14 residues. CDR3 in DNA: TGTGCCACCAGCAGCCCCCGCAGCAATCAGCCCCAGCATTTT. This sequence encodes CATSSPRSNQPQHF. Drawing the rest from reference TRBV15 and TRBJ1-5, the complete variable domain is DAMVIQNPRYQVTQFGKPVTLSCSQTLNHNVMYWYQQKSSQAPKLLFHYYDKDFNNEADTPDNFQSRRPNTSFCFLDIRSPGLGDTAMYLCATSSPRSNQPQHFGDGTRLSIL.

The CDR3 DNA is TGTGCCAGCAGCCAAGATACTAGCGGGAGCTCCTACAATGAGCAGTACTTC. The encoded protein is CASSQDTSGSSYNEQYF. The chain couples TRBV3-1 to TRBJ2-7; 11 nucleotides line up with TRBD2. CDR1 LGHDT and CDR2 YNNKEL come from the germline V gene (reference sequence). With 0 bases clipped from V and 7 bases from J, the junction kept 11 bases outside the gene matches. The CDR3 has 17 residues.

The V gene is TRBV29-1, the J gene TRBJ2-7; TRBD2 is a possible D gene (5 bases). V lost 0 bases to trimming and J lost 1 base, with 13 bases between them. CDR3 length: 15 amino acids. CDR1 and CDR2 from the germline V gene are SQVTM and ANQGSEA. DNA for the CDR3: TGCAGCGTTGAAGAACTTGGGCGGAGGTCCTACGAGCAGTACTTC. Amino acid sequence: CSVEELGRRSYEQYF.

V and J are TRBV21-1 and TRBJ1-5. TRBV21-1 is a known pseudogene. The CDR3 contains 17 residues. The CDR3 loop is CASSSRVESPSNQPQHF. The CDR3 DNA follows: TGTGCCAGCAGCAGCAGGGTGGAGAGCCCTAGCAATCAGCCCCAGCATTTT.

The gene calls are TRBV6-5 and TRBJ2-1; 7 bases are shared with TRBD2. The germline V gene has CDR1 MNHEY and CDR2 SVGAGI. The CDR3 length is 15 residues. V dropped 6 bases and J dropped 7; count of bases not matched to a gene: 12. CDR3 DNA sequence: TGTGCCAGCAGCCCCTACGTGGGAGGGCCGAATGAGCAGTTCTTC. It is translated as CASSPYVGGPNEQFF.

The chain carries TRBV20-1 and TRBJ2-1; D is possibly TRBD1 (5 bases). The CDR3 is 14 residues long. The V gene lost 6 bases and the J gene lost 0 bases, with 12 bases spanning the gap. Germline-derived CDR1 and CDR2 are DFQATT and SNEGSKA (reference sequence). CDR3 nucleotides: TGCAGTGCAACGGACATAAGCTCCTACAATGAGCAGTTCTTC. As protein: CSATDISSYNEQFF.

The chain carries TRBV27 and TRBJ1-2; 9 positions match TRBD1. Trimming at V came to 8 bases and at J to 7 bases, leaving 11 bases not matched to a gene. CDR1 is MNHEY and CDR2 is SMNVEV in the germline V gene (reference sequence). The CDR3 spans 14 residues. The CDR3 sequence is CASWPGQGIFGYTF. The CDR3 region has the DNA TGTGCCAGCTGGCCGGGACAGGGAATTTTTGGCTACACCTTC.

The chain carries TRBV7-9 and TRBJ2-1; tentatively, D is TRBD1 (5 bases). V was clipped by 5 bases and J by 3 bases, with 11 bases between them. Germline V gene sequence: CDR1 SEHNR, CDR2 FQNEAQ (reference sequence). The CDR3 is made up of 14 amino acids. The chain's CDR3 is CASSPAGHYNEQFF. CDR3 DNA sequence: TGTGCCAGCAGCCCCGCCGGACACTACAATGAGCAGTTCTTC.

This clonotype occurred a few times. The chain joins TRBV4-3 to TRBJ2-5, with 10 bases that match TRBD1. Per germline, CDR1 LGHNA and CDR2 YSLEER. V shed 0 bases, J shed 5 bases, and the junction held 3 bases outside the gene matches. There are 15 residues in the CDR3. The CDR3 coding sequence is TGCGCCAGCAGCCAAGAGACAGGGGGCTGGGAGACCCAGTACTTC. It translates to CASSQETGGWETQYF.

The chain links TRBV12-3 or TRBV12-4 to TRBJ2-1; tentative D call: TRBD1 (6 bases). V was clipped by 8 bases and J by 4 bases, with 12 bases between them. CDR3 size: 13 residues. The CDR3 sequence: CASLGTNYNEQFF. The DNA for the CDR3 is TGTGCCAGCCTTGGGACAAATTACAATGAGCAGTTCTTC.

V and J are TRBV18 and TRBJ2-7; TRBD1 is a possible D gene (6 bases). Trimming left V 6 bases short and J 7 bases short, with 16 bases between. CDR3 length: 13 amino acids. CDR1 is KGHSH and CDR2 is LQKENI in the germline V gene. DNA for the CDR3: TGTGCCAGCTCCCCCGGGACACCCTTTGAGCAGTACTTC. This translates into CASSPGTPFEQYF.

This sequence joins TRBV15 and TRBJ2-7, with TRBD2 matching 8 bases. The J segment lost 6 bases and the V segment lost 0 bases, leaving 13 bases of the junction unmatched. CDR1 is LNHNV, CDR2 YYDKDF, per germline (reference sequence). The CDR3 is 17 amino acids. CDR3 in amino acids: CATSRDPGLAGGSEQYF. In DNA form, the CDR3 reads TGTGCCACCAGCAGAGATCCGGGGTTGGCGGGAGGAAGCGAGCAGTACTTC.

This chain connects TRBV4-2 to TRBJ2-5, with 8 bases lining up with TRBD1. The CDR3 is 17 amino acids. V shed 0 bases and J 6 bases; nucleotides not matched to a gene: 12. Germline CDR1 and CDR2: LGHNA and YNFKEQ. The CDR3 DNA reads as TGTGCCAGCAGCCAAGATTCGGACAGGGCGGAACGGAAGACCCAGTACTTC. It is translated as CASSQDSDRAERKTQYF.

The CDR3 sequence: CASSARSGVGGNTQYF. DNA of the CDR3: TGTGCCAGCAGCGCCCGATCGGGGGTTGGAGGAAATACGCAGTATTTT. The chain links TRBV11-2 to TRBJ2-3; TRBD2 is a possible D gene (6 bases). Germline V CDR1 and CDR2: SGHAT, FQNNGV. The CDR3 contains 16 residues. V lost 5 bases, J lost 7 bases, and 22 bases lay in between.